This TCR beta chain was sequenced during a study of OX40 agonist ivuxolimab in advanced cancers. Autoimmune disease history or systemic immunosuppression led to patient exclusion. TCRdb keeps only in-frame clones here, not all; method: immunoSEQ multiplex PCR. The data contain about 61,000 clones, 80% to 85% of them singletons. Turning to this clone: What it recognizes is unknown.

Broader study findings: Expanded peripheral T cell antigen specificity was not determined.

The sequencing here drew on CD4+ or CD8+ T cells sorted from blood, taken in a trial of the OX40 agonist ivuxolimab. This clonotype was sampled from an adult with an advanced solid tumor such as melanoma, head and neck, liver or kidney cancer.

This chain's CDR3 is CASIWDRVNYEQYF. The CDR3 DNA reads as TGTGCCAGCATATGGGACAGGGTAAACTACGAGCAGTACTTC. The chain couples TRBV2 to TRBJ2-7; 9 bases are shared with TRBD1. Unmatched junction bases numbered 7, after V lost 7 bases and J lost 3 bases. Germline CDR1 and CDR2: SNHLY and FYNNEI. The CDR3 has 14 amino acids.